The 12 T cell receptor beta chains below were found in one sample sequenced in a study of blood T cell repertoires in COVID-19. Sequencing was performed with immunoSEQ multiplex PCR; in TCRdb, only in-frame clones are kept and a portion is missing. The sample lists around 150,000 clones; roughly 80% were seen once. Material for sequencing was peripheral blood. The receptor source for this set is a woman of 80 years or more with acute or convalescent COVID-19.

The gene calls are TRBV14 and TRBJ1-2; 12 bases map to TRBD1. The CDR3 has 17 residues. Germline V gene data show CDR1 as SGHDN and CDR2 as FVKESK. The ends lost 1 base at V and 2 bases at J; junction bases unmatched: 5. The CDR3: CASSQVGQGALNYGYTF. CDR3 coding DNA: TGTGCCAGCAGCCAAGTGGGACAGGGGGCTTTGAACTATGGCTACACCTTC.

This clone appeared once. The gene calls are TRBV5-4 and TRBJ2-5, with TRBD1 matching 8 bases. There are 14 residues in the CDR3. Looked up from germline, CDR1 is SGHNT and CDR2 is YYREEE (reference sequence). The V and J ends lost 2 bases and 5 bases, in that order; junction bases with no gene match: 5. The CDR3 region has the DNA TGTGCCAGCAGCTTACGGACAGGGCCGGAGACCCAGTACTTC. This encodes CASSLRTGPETQYF.

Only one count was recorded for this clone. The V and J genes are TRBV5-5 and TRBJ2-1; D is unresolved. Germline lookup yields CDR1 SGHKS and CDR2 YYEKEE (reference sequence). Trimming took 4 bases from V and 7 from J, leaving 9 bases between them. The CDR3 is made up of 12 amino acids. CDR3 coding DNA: TGTGCCAGCAGCCCCCTCAGGAATGAGCAGTTCTTC. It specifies CASSPLRNEQFF.

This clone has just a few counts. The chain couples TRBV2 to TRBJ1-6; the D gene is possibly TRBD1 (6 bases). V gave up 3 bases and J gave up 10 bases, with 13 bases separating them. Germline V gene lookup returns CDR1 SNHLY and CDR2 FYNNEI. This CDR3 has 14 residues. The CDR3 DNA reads TGTGCCAGCAGTGATAGACAGGCCGCCTCACCCCTCCACTTT. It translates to CASSDRQAASPLHF.

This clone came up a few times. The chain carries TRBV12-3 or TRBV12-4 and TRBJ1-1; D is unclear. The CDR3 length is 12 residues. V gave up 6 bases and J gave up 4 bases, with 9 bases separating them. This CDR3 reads CASRRAPTEAFF. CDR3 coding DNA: TGTGCCAGCAGGAGGGCACCCACTGAAGCTTTCTTT.

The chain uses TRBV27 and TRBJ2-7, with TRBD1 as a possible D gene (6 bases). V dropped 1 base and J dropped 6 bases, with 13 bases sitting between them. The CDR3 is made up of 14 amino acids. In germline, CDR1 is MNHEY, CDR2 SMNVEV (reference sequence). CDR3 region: CASSLLARGSEQYF. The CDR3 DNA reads TGTGCCAGCAGTTTATTAGCAAGGGGGAGCGAGCAGTACTTC.

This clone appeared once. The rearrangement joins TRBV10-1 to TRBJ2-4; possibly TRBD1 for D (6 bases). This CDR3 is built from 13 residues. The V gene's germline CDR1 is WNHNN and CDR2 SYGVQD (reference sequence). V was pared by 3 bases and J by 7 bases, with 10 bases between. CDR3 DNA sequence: TGCGCCAGCAGTGATGGGGGCCGGAACATTCAGTACTTC. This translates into CASSDGGRNIQYF.

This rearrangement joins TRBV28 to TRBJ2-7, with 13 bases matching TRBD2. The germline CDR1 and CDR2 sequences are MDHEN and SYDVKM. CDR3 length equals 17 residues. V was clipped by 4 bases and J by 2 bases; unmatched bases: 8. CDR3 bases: TGTGCCAGCAGTTCCAGCCCCGGGACTAGCGGGACCTACGAGCAGTACTTC. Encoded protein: CASSSSPGTSGTYEQYF.

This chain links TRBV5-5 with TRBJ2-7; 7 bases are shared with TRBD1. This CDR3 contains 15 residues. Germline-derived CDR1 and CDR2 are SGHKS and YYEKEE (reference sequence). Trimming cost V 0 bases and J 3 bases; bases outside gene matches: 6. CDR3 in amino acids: CASSLATGTLYEQYF. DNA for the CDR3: TGTGCCAGCAGCTTGGCGACAGGGACCCTCTACGAGCAGTACTTC.

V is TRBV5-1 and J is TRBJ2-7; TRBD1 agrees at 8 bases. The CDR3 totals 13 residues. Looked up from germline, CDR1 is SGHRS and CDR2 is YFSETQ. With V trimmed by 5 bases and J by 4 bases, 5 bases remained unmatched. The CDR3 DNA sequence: TGCGCCAGCAGTCGGACAGGGACATACGAGCAGTACTTC. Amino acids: CASSRTGTYEQYF.

CDR3: CASSAGTGGNEQYF. The CDR3 DNA reads TGCGCCAGCAGCGCCGGGACAGGGGGCAACGAGCAGTACTTC. The chain has TRBV5-1 and TRBJ2-7; 12 nucleotides align to TRBD1. The CDR3 contains 14 residues. Germline V lookup: CDR1 SGHRS, CDR2 YFSETQ. With V trimmed by 4 bases and J by 5 bases, 4 bases remained unmatched.

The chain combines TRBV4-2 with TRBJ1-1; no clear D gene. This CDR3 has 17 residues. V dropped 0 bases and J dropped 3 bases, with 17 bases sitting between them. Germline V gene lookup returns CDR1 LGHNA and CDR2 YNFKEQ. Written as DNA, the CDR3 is TGTGCCAGCAGCCAAGATCTCCAGCCTTGGAGGGACACTGAAGCTTTCTTT. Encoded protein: CASSQDLQPWRDTEAFF.